This TCR beta chain was observed in a study of cytomegalovirus exposure and HLA in healthy donors. Clones were read by immunoSEQ multiplex PCR, and TCRdb kept only the in-frame ones, dropping some. Of around 220,000 clones in the sample, almost 90% were seen once. Sequenced input: PBMCs. This receptor was identified in a woman aged 18-29 years in good health and CMV-seronegative.

DNA of the CDR3: TGTGCCAGCAGTTCACGCCCGGGTGTTGAAGCTTTCTTT. Residues: CASSSRPGVEAFF. The chain is built from TRBV7-9 and TRBJ1-1; D gene unclear. The germline V and J ends were trimmed by 6 bases and 7 bases, with 15 bases remaining between them. The CDR3 contains 13 residues. CDR1 SEHNR and CDR2 FQNEAQ come from the germline V gene (reference sequence).